This TCR beta chain appears in the sequencing data of a study of T-cell reconstitution after alpha-beta-depleted transplantation in children. Study observations and caveats: Several hundred expanded graft clones reportedly gave rise to the alpha-beta T cells present about two months after transplant. One year after transplant, T-cell counts and diversity came mostly from newly produced T cells.

At least ten counts were recorded for this clonotype. Its antigen is still unknown. Researchers prepared the TCRbeta library using unique molecular identifiers, the study reports. TCRdb passed the PCR reads through MiXCR, listing each CDR3 protein once. The sample contains 330,000 or so distinct CDR3 sequences, 10% of which appear only once. The material was PBMCs, obtained before TCRalphabeta/CD19-depleted stem cell transplant. The sequence derives from a boy younger than two with acute myeloid leukemia, due to receive a stem cell transplant.

CDR3 protein: CASSPDSYEQYF. DNA of the CDR3: TGTGCCAGCAGCCCCGACAGCTACGAGCAGTACTTC. The chain carries TRBV11-2 and TRBJ2-7, with D possibly TRBD1 on 5 matching bases. The CDR3 is 12 amino acids. Germline loops: CDR1 SGHAT, CDR2 FQNNGV. V was cut by 5 bases and J by 3 bases, with 8 bases left in between. The full variable domain, in which reference TRBV11-2 and TRBJ2-7 provide the parts outside the CDR3, is EAGVAQSPRYKIIEKRQSVAFWCNPISGHATLYWYQQILGQGPKLLIQFQNNGVVDDSQLPKDRFSAERLKGVDSTLKIQPAKLEDSAVYLCASSPDSYEQYFGPGTRLTVT.